The T cell receptor (beta chain) described here comes from a study of blood T cell repertoires in COVID-19 (dated by TCRdb to about 2020). Turning to the overall study: Collaborator samples came from the United States, Italy and Spain and covered acute and convalescent phases of COVID-19. The prospective study material was composed of cDNA or gDNA derived from T cells, B-cell-depleted T cells, or PBMCs. Sample metadata almost always included a de-identified subject ID, COVID-19 status, age in years and sex. Samples were obtained from the ongoing ImmuneRACE study (first 160 participants) and from some 1,300 subjects provided by 6 global collaborators. A freely available public database, intended as a resource for researchers studying the immune response to SARS-CoV-2, is where the repertoires were released. Subjects who had been exposed to COVID-19, were actively infected with it, or had recovered from it provided the deeply sampled blood TCRbeta repertoires that made up the dataset. Where available, HLA class I and class II types were obtained from metadata supplied by the sample provider rather than from assay-based typing. Overall results and qualifications from the work: Clinical and demographic metadata were provided uncurated, with the amount varying by source and participant.

TCRbeta CDR3 regions were amplified from genomic DNA using the immunoSEQ Assay, a bias-controlled multiplex PCR. Turning to the authors' computational methods: The number of nucleated cells in each sample was estimated from the amplification of reference gene primers within the assay. Sequence reads were collapsed and filtered to measure the absolute abundance of every unique TCRbeta CDR3 rearrangement. For each sample, productive Simpson clonality was calculated as the square root of Simpson's diversity index over productive rearrangements. Drawn from immuneACCESS, this table holds only the in-frame rearrangements with V and J called that TCRdb kept. Clones are partly lost; checked studies trace under half to an unresolved V gene and leave the rest unexplained. D and trimming come from the DNA, and the V and J calls and clone size come from that table. Counted in this sample were over 300,000 clones; over 75% of them appeared once. The biggest ten clones account for 8.5% to 12% of the sample.

The cysteine opens and the phenylalanine closes a CDR3 of 16 amino acids. Only the CDR3 portion is preserved as DNA: 48 bases, with reading frame beginning at the first base. CDR1 and CDR2 (SGHTA, FQGNSA) derive from the germline V gene. Relative to germline, V is missing 6 bases and J is missing 4 bases, with 12 bases of the junction outside any gene match. Participants in the prospective study were aged about 18 to 95 years, lived in 20 to 25 United States geographic areas, and enrolled through a virtual design. Cohort assignment in the prospective study relied on participant-reported clinical history from a screening survey and a study questionnaire. For ImmuneRACE Cohort 3, a participant was defined as recovered based on two consecutive negative NP/OP PCR tests, clearance by a healthcare professional, or resolution of symptoms. In the prospective study, whole blood, serum and a nasopharyngeal or oropharyngeal swab were collected from each participant by mobile phlebotomists. Participants in the prospective study had the option to provide additional blood draws and questionnaires over a roughly two-month period. Before DNA extraction, prospective study blood samples were shipped either frozen or at room temperature.

Details on this clone: The specificity of this receptor is unknown. Per-nucleotide qualities are absent, and no much larger clonotype sits a single base away.

The V gene is TRBV7-2 and the J gene is TRBJ1-1, with TRBD1 matching 9 junction bases. The TCR sequence derives from a woman aged 18-35 years who had recovered from COVID-19. Sequencing input: PBMCs or T cells enriched from blood (not recorded which). The CDR3 region: CASSHRDRVRGTEAFF. The DNA sequence is given as TGTGCCAGCAGTCACCGGGACAGGGTGAGGGGCACTGAAGCTTTCTTT.